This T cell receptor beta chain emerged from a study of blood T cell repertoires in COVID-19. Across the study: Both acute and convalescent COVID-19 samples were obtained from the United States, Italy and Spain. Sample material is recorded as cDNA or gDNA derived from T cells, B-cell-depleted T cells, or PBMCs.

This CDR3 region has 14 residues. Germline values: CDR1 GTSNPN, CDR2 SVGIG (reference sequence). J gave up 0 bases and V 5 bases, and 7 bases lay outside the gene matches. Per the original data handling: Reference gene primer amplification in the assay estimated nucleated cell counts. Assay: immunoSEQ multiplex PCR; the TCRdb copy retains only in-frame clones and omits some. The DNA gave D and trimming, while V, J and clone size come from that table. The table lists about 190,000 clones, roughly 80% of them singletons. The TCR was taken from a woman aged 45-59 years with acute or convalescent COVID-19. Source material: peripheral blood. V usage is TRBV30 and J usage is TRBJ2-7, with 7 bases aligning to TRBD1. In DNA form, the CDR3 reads TGTGCCTGGGGGGGACAGTTAACCTCCTACGAGCAGTACTTC. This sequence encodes CAWGGQLTSYEQYF. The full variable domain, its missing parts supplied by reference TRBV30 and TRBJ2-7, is SQTIHQWPATLVQPVGSPLSLECTVEGTSNPNLYWYRQAAGRGLQLLFYSVGIGQISSEVPQNLSASRPQDRQFILSSKKLLLSDSGFYLCAWGGQLTSYEQYFGPGTRLTVT.